These T cell receptor beta chains were read from a single sample in a study of T cells expressing NK-cell markers. After re-calling the 5' RACE reads, TCRdb lists one entry per CDR3 protein, DNA absent. This sample lists around 380,000 distinct CDR3 sequences; its ten largest clones have around 10%. Sample: blood T cells: a sorted CD56 or NKG2C T cell subset, CD4+ or CD8+ T cells, or bulk PBMC T cells (not recorded which). Every receptor here comes from a woman aged 50 to 60 in good health. Each CDR3 is given with its conserved first and last residue. Rows give clone size only sometimes, using once, few, many, or a class for an expanded clone.

clone_size,j_call,v_call,cdr3_aa
.,TRBJ1-3,TRBV7-8,CASNTGSGNTIYF
.,TRBJ2-1,TRBV5-6,CASSRLAGAMYEQFF
.,TRBJ1-1,TRBV5-1,CASSHGQGSEAFF
.,TRBJ1-3,TRBV20-1,CSARDRGQGVGNTIYF
.,TRBJ1-1,TRBV5-1,CASSFSDRGFLRTEAFF
.,TRBJ1-5,TRBV19,CASSVTQGRRNQPQHF
.,TRBJ2-7,TRBV5-1,CASSMGLAGAEQYF
.,TRBJ2-5,TRBV24-1,CATARGFQETQYF
medium-sized,TRBJ2-3,TRBV12-3/TRBV12-4,CASRPGTSDTQYF
.,TRBJ2-1,TRBV5-1,CASSLEARNEQFF
.,TRBJ1-2,TRBV12-3/TRBV12-4,CASTKGTALYGYTF
.,TRBJ2-5,TRBV27,CASSLRIGQETQYF
.,TRBJ2-3,TRBV5-5,CASIPGSGWADTQYF
.,TRBJ2-7,TRBV7-9,CASSLMGTYEQYF
.,TRBJ2-1,TRBV10-3,CATLRDPAYNEQFF
.,TRBJ2-1,TRBV7-9,CASSSSRPPYNEQFF
.,TRBJ1-5,TRBV4-1,CASSQSLGGGEAQHF
.,TRBJ1-4,TRBV7-9,CASSLVWGTSTNEKLFF
.,TRBJ2-1,TRBV5-1,CASSLSTGGRLTYNEQFF
.,TRBJ2-2,TRBV24-1,CATSGGQGELFF
.,TRBJ2-1,TRBV3-1,CASSQQGGGSRQFF
.,TRBJ1-2,TRBV29-1,CSVEERRNRAYGYTF
.,TRBJ2-1,TRBV5-4,CASSPGHRSYNEQFF
.,TRBJ2-1,TRBV29-1,CSAMGGNYNEQFF
.,TRBJ1-5,TRBV6-1,CASIGTDSNQPQHF
.,TRBJ1-5,TRBV10-2,CASSESRRGGNQPQHF
.,TRBJ2-1,TRBV5-5,CASSLVGMGSNEQFF
.,TRBJ2-3,TRBV12-3/TRBV12-4,CASSLSDRYSDTQYF
.,TRBJ2-7,TRBV5-1,CASSLRTASYEQYF
.,TRBJ2-5,TRBV20-1,CSARTLRKTQYF
.,TRBJ2-1,TRBV6-1,CASRRTELISYNEQFF
.,TRBJ1-6,TRBV5-1,CASSETGVESPLHF
.,TRBJ2-1,TRBV20-1,CSALNFFRDALGGQFF
.,TRBJ2-7,TRBV20-1,CSARDDERGSSYEQYF
.,TRBJ2-1,TRBV6-4,CASSDSAGGFGNEQFF
.,TRBJ2-2,TRBV20-1,CSAVDGTTGELFF
.,TRBJ2-3,TRBV20-1,CSAPGKPSTDTQYF
.,TRBJ2-7,TRBV10-3,CAISESFGDLAGYYEQYF
.,TRBJ2-1,TRBV20-1,CSARGGLDSHNEQFF
.,TRBJ2-3,TRBV4-2,CASSQALDSQYF
.,TRBJ2-3,TRBV12-3/TRBV12-4,CASRVRGQGDTQYF
.,TRBJ2-7,TRBV5-1,CASSLESLLARGSYEQYF
.,TRBJ2-3,TRBV12-3/TRBV12-4,CASSLEGLAGGRTDTQYF
.,TRBJ2-7,TRBV20-1,CSARDRSSGRAEQYF
.,TRBJ2-3,TRBV11-2,CASSPRLAGSTDTQYF
.,TRBJ1-2,TRBV3-1,CASSQEDPRTGYGYTF
.,TRBJ2-1,TRBV5-1,CASSFTGTSGRAGEQFF
.,TRBJ2-1,TRBV4-1,CASSQDPSGRAVNEQFF
.,TRBJ2-5,TRBV29-1,CSVDGTTSAPGKETQYF
.,TRBJ1-6,TRBV20-1,CSARAGQGISPLHF
.,TRBJ2-2,TRBV27,CASSLPGLAAGELFF
.,TRBJ1-2,TRBV5-5,CASSSSGGNYGYTF
.,TRBJ1-1,TRBV7-9,CATRRLQNTEAFF
.,TRBJ2-3,TRBV4-1,CASRRQGAADTQYF
.,TRBJ2-1,TRBV2,CASSAEVYNEQFF
.,TRBJ2-3,TRBV5-1,CASSPGTPAPTDTQYF
.,TRBJ2-5,TRBV12-3/TRBV12-4,CASLRGGETQYF
.,TRBJ2-5,TRBV20-1,CSARGLAVGNRAQYF
.,TRBJ2-7,TRBV7-3,CASSLYGGPSYEQYF
.,TRBJ2-1,TRBV5-1,CASSLSLAYNEQFF